Listed here is a single T cell receptor (beta chain). Losses at the gene ends were 4 bases for V and 2 bases for J; bases not matched to a gene: 11. CDR3 length: 18 residues. Germline loops: CDR1 LNHDA, CDR2 SQIVND (reference sequence). Source study methods: Scientists estimated how many nucleated cells there were by amplifying reference gene primers. Clones were read by immunoSEQ multiplex PCR, and TCRdb kept only the in-frame ones, dropping some. That table gives V, J and clone size, and the DNA gave D and trimming. The table has approximately 65,000 clones, about three quarters seen once. The sample originates from a study of blood T cell repertoires in COVID-19. As for the study in general: COVID-19 samples collected from the United States, Italy and Spain covered acute and convalescent phases. From T cells, B-cell-depleted T cells, or PBMCs came the material, which was cDNA or gDNA.

This receptor was taken from a human donor in a cohort sampled during active COVID-19. V usage is TRBV19 and J usage is TRBJ1-5, with 10 bases fitting TRBD1. The sample consisted of peripheral blood. This CDR3 reads CASSTRDRGGSRNQPQHF. DNA for the CDR3: TGTGCCAGTAGTACCCGGGACAGGGGCGGTTCTCGCAATCAGCCCCAGCATTTT.